This TCR beta chain was sequenced in a study of response to subunit inactivated influenza vaccine. Study-wide findings and caveats: The authors proposed limited new T cell recruitment per seasonal influenza vaccination.

A note on this clonotype: Its antigen remains unknown.

In TCRdb, the RT-PCR reads were re-called with MiXCR into one record per CDR3 protein. The sample shows just under 250,000 distinct CDR3 sequences, over 9% of them seen only once. CDR1 and CDR2 (germline): SQVTM, ANQGSEA. J lost 5 bases, V lost 4 bases, and 11 bases had no gene match. The CDR3 is 16 residues long. The source material was non-naive T cells sorted from PBMCs, sampled less than 15 days before vaccination. The clonotype originates from a man aged 45-60 years who received an inactivated influenza vaccine. V gene TRBV29-1 combines with J gene TRBJ2-1; 10 bases are a match to TRBD2. In DNA form, the CDR3 reads TGCAGCGTTGTGGATTCGGGAAGCGGGAGGGACAATGAGCAGTTCTTC. Its protein product is CSVVDSGSGRDNEQFF.